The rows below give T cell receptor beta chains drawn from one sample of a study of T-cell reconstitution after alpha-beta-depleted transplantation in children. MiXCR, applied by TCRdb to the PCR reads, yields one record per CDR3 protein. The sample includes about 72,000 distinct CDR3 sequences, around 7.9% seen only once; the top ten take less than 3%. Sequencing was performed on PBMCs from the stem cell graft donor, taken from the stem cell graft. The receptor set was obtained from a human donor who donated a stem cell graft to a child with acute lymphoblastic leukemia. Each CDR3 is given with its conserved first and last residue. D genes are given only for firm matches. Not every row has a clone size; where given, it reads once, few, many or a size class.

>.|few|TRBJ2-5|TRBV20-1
TGCAGTGCTAGGGGGTCTGGACAACAAGAGACCCAGTACTTC
CSARGSGQQETQYF
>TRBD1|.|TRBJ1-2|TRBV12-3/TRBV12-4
TGTGCCAGCAGTTACGGACAGGTCTACACCTTC
CASSYGQVYTF
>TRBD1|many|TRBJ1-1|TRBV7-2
TGTGCCAGCAGCCCTGGGACAGTCACTGAAGCTTTCTTT
CASSPGTVTEAFF
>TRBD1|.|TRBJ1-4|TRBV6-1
TGTGCCAGCAGTGAAGAAGGGACAGGGGGCGTCGGAAAAGAAAAACTGTTTTTT
CASSEEGTGGVGKEKLFF
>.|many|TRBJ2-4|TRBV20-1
TGCAGTGCTAGGATACAGGGAATAGAAAACATTCAGTACTTC
CSARIQGIENIQYF
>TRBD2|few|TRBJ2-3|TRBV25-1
TGTGCCAGCAATCCGGGACTAGCGGCAGATACGCAGTATTTT
CASNPGLAADTQYF
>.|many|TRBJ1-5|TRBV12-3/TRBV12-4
TGTGCCAGCAGTTTGTCAGGGATTCATGGCAATCAGCCCCAGCATTTT
CASSLSGIHGNQPQHF
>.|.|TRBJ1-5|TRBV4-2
TGTGCCAGCAGCCAAGTCGGGGAGGCGAGCAATCAGCCCCAGCATTTT
CASSQVGEASNQPQHF
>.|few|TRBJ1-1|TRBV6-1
TGTGCCAGCAGTGAATGGCGGGACGGCGGGCGAGACACTGAAGCTTTCTTT
CASSEWRDGGRDTEAFF
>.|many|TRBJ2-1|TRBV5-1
TGCGCCAGCAGCTTGGCGGGACAAACCTACAATGAGCAGTTCTTC
CASSLAGQTYNEQFF
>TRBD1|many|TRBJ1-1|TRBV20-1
TGCAGTGCTAGAGAGGCTTACAGGGGGCCGATATCTGGGGAAGCTTTCTTT
CSAREAYRGPISGEAFF
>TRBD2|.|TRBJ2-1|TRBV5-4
TGTGCCAGCAGCTCGCTAGCGGGGGGCTACAATGAGCAGTTCTTC
CASSSLAGGYNEQFF
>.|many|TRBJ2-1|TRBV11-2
TGTGCCAGCAGCTTTTCCAATGAGCAGTTCTTC
CASSFSNEQFF
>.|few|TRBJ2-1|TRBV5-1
TGCGCCAGCCGCCGCGGGACAGACCCTGACAATGAGCAGTTCTTC
CASRRGTDPDNEQFF
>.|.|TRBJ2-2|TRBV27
TGTGCCAGCAGTTCCGGACAGATGGACACCGGGGAGCTGTTTTTT
CASSSGQMDTGELFF
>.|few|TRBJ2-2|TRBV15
TGTGCCACCAGCGCAGGGGTGCCCGGGGAGCTGTTTTTT
CATSAGVPGELFF
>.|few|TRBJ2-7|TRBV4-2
TGTGCCAGCAGCCTCCGAAGAGGGGGGGACCGGGATCGCTACGAGCAGTACTTC
CASSLRRGGDRDRYEQYF
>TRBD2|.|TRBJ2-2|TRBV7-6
TGTGCCAGCAGCTCCATAGCGGGAGTAGGCACCGGGGAGCTGTTTTTT
CASSSIAGVGTGELFF
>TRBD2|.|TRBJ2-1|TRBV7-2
TGTGCCAGCAGCTTAGCCCGGGGGGGGGGATCCTACAATGAGCAGTTCTTC
CASSLARGGGSYNEQFF
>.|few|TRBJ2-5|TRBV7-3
TGTGCCAGCAGCCCAATAGCGGAGAGGCGGGAGACCCAGTACTTC
CASSPIAERRETQYF
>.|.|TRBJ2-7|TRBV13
TGTGCCAGCAGCTTCAAGATCGGGGAGCAGTACTTC
CASSFKIGEQYF
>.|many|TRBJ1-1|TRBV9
TGTGCCAGCAGCGCCTTCATGAACACTGAAGCTTTCTTT
CASSAFMNTEAFF
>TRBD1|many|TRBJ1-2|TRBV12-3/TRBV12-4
TGTGCCAGCAGTTTCGGGACAGGGGTTGGCTACACCTTC
CASSFGTGVGYTF
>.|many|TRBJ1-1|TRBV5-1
TGCGCCAGCAGCTTAGACACTAACACTGAAGCTTTCTTT
CASSLDTNTEAFF
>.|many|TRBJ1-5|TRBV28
TGTGCCAGCAGTTTATTACCGAAAATCCAGCCCCAGCATTTT
CASSLLPKIQPQHF
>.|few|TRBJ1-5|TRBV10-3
TGTGCCATCAGTGAGAAAGGGGGGCAGGGGAGCAATCAGCCCCAGCATTTT
CAISEKGGQGSNQPQHF
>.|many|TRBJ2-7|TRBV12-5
TGTGCTAGTGGTTACTCCTACGAGCAGTACTTC
CASGYSYEQYF
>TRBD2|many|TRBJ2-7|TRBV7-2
TGTGCCAGCAGCCGGACTAGCGGGGGCCAACTTTCCTACGAGCAGTACTTC
CASSRTSGGQLSYEQYF
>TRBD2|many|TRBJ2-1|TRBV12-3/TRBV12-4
TGTGCCAGCACCAGAGGCACATCTAGCGGGAGCTCCTACAATGAGCAGTTCTTC
CASTRGTSSGSSYNEQFF
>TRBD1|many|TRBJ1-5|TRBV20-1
TGCAGTGCCGTTGTGGGGACAGGGAGGACTCAGCCCCAGCATTTT
CSAVVGTGRTQPQHF
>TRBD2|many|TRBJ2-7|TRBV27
TGTGCCAGCAAAGTCGCGGGAGTAGTTGGAGAGCAGTACTTC
CASKVAGVVGEQYF
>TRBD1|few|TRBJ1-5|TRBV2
TGTGCCAGCAGTGGGGAGAGGGACAGGCTACTTCACGTCAATCAGCCCCAGCATTTT
CASSGERDRLLHVNQPQHF
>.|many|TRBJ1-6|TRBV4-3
TGCGCCAGCAGCCAAGATACGGGCAGGGTTTCATCCCTCCACTTT
CASSQDTGRVSSLHF
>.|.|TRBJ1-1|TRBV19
TGTGCCAGTAGTTTCATCATGAACACTGAAGCTTTCTTT
CASSFIMNTEAFF
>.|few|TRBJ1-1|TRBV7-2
TGTGCCAGCAGCTTAACAGTTGCCATGAACACTGAAGCTTTCTTT
CASSLTVAMNTEAFF
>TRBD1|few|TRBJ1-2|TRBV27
TGTGCCAGCAGCCCAGAGGGACAGGGGTACTATGGCTACACCTTC
CASSPEGQGYYGYTF
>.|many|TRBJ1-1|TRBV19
TGTGCCAGTAGTTCCTGGGCCTCAGGGGCTGAAGCTTTCTTT
CASSSWASGAEAFF
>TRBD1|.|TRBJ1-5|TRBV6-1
TGTGCCAGCAGCGTCAGAGGGACAGAGAATCAGCCCCAGCATTTT
CASSVRGTENQPQHF
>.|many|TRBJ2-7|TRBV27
TGTGCCAGCAGTTTATCAGGCGACCAATACTACGAGCAGTACTTC
CASSLSGDQYYEQYF
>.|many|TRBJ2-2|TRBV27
TGTGCCAGCACGCCTAAGGCACAGGGGGAGCTGTTTTTT
CASTPKAQGELFF
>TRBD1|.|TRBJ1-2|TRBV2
TGTGCCGGGACCGGGACAGGGGGCCAGGGTGGCTACACCTTC
CAGTGTGGQGGYTF
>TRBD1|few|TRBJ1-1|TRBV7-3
TGTGCCAGCAGCCCCGTGGGACAGCCGAACACTGAAGCTTTCTTT
CASSPVGQPNTEAFF
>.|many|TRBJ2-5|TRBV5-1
TGCGCCAGCAGCCAGAACGGGGTCCCGACCCAGTACTTC
CASSQNGVPTQYF
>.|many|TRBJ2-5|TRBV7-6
TGTGCCAGCAGCTTAGATACAGGTCGACAAGAGACCCAGTACTTC
CASSLDTGRQETQYF
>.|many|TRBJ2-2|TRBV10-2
TGCGCCAGCAGTGTAGTAGAGGGCACCGGGGAGCTGTTTTTT
CASSVVEGTGELFF